Reported below is one T cell receptor beta chain. As processed by the authors: Reference gene primers were amplified, and this amplification served to estimate nucleated cell counts. The table came from immunoSEQ multiplex PCR; TCRdb's copy has only in-frame clones and leaves some out. The V and J calls and clone size come from that table; D and trimming were worked out from the DNA. Among roughly 300,000 clones, under 90% were seen once, and the ten largest hold about 4%. V gave up 1 base and J gave up 10 bases, with 11 bases separating them. This CDR3 spans 13 amino acids. Germline V lookup: CDR1 MNHEY, CDR2 SVGAGI. This entry belongs to a study of blood T cell repertoires in COVID-19. Study-level information: T cells, B-cell-depleted T cells, or PBMCs supplied cDNA or gDNA.

Individuals aged about 18 to 95 years were recruited from fewer than 30 US areas. Cohort 3 recovered donors had two negative PCRs, clearance, or symptom resolution. The receptor was isolated from a man aged 25 to 40 who had recovered from COVID-19. Sequencing was done on a sample of PBMCs or T cells enriched from blood (not recorded which). The gene calls are TRBV6-5 and TRBJ2-1, with D tentatively TRBD2 (6 bases). CDR3 sequence: CASSYYGGKEQFF. In nucleotides, the CDR3 is TGTGCCAGCAGTTACTACGGGGGAAAGGAGCAGTTCTTC.